Below are 24 T cell receptor beta chains sequenced from a single sample in a study of cytomegalovirus exposure and HLA in healthy donors. Some clones are missing from TCRdb's copy, which holds only in-frame ones; the method was immunoSEQ multiplex PCR. The sample shows 110,000 or so clones, 88% of them seen only once. Sequencing input: PBMCs. These receptors originate from a man younger than 35 in good health and CMV-seronegative.

CDR3 sequence reads: CASSTPGARTYEQYF. As DNA, the CDR3 is TGTGCCAGCAGCACCCCAGGGGCGCGGACCTACGAGCAGTACTTC. The rearrangement links TRBV7-2 to TRBJ2-7, with D possibly matching TRBD1 (6 bases). Germline CDR1 reads SGHTA; CDR2 reads FQGNSA. The length of the CDR3 is 15 residues. Trimming pared 5 bases from V and 2 bases from J, leaving 16 bases between.

V and J are TRBV5-1 and TRBJ2-5, with 9 bases that match TRBD2. Germline CDR1 and CDR2: SGHRS and YFSETQ. The CDR3 consists of 17 residues. The V and J ends lost 5 bases and 7 bases, in that order; junction bases with no gene match: 18. The CDR3 spells CASSRLGSGSPPGTQYF. CDR3 DNA: TGCGCCAGCAGTAGGTTGGGTAGCGGGAGCCCACCGGGGACCCAGTACTTC.

This sequence joins TRBV11-2 and TRBJ1-1; D is possibly TRBD1 (6 bases). There are 17 residues in the CDR3. Germline V gives CDR1 SGHAT, CDR2 FQNNGV. V lost 1 base and J lost 0, with 15 bases in between. CDR3 sequence reads: CASSLVETGLLNTEAFF. The DNA for the CDR3 is TGTGCCAGCAGCTTAGTAGAGACAGGCTTATTGAACACTGAAGCTTTCTTT.

This clone occurred once. The CDR3 sequence: CASSWDSGYEQYF. The DNA of the CDR3 is TGTGCCAGCAGTTGGGACAGCGGCTACGAGCAGTACTTC. The chain couples TRBV11-2 to TRBJ2-7; 7 bases fit TRBD1. Germline CDR1 reads SGHAT; CDR2 reads FQNNGV. Losses at the gene ends were 6 bases for V and 3 bases for J; bases not matched to a gene: 5. The CDR3 has 13 residues.

The chain couples TRBV28 to TRBJ1-2; 10 bases line up with TRBD1. CDR3 length: 17 residues. Germline assignment: CDR1 MDHEN and CDR2 SYDVKM. J was trimmed by 4 bases and V by 6 bases; bases with no gene match: 14. CDR3 residues: CASSTQRFRDRGYGYTF. The CDR3 DNA reads as TGTGCCAGCAGCACCCAGCGGTTTCGGGACAGGGGCTATGGCTACACCTTC.

V usage is TRBV6-5 and J usage is TRBJ1-1; possibly TRBD1 for D (6 bases). This CDR3 contains 14 residues. With 1 base removed from V and 4 bases from J, the gap between germline ends came to 10 bases. The germline gives CDR1 MNHEY, CDR2 SVGAGI. The CDR3 spells CASSYFRGSTEAFF. The CDR3 DNA follows: TGTGCCAGCAGTTACTTCAGGGGAAGCACTGAAGCTTTCTTT.

The chain couples TRBV30 to TRBJ1-2; the D gene is possibly TRBD1 (5 bases). The CDR3 is 15 amino acids. The V end was cut by 0 bases, the J end by 5 bases, with 16 bases between. Germline V gene data show CDR1 as GTSNPN and CDR2 as SVGIG (reference sequence). The CDR3 region is CAWSVVVAGPYGYTF. The CDR3 region has the DNA TGTGCCTGGAGTGTTGTCGTTGCGGGGCCGTATGGCTACACCTTC.

This clone was observed once. The chain combines TRBV27 with TRBJ2-3; 13 nucleotides align to TRBD2. The ends lost 6 bases at V and 8 bases at J; junction bases unmatched: 8. The germline V gene has CDR1 MNHEY and CDR2 SMNVEV (reference sequence). The CDR3 runs to 15 residues. CDR3 sequence reads: CASSLLAGGVGTQYF. In nucleotides, the CDR3 is TGTGCCAGCAGCCTACTAGCGGGGGGGGTGGGTACGCAGTATTTT.

The rearrangement links TRBV6-1 to TRBJ2-5; D is possibly TRBD1 (5 bases). The V end lost 5 bases, the J end lost 5 bases, and 9 bases lay between the germline ends. CDR3 length: 12 amino acids. The germline gives CDR1 MNHNS, CDR2 SASEGT. Here the CDR3 DNA reads TGTGCCAGCAGTTGGGGCGTGGAGACCCAGTACTTC. This gives the protein CASSWGVETQYF.

The chain uses TRBV27 and TRBJ2-1; TRBD2 matches 8 bases. V gave up 1 base and J gave up 4 bases; unmatched junction bases: 12. Germline values: CDR1 MNHEY, CDR2 SMNVEV (reference sequence). The CDR3 contains 18 residues. Here the CDR3 DNA reads TGTGCCAGCAGTTTATATGCCGGGAGGGCCCGGGAATACAATGAGCAGTTCTTC. Encoded protein: CASSLYAGRAREYNEQFF.

The gene calls are TRBV5-4 and TRBJ2-7, with D tentatively TRBD2 (5 bases). The CDR3 totals 16 residues. Germline CDR1 and CDR2: SGHNT and YYREEE (reference sequence). V lost 0 bases and J lost 3, with 16 bases in between. The CDR3 protein is CASSLAGQEVDYEQYF. The CDR3 nucleotides read TGTGCCAGCAGCTTGGCCGGCCAGGAGGTCGACTACGAGCAGTACTTC.

V and J are TRBV2 and TRBJ2-3, with D maybe TRBD2 (7 bases). V was trimmed by 0 bases and J by 6 bases, leaving 16 bases between them. The V gene's germline CDR1 is SNHLY and CDR2 FYNNEI. The CDR3 covers 16 residues. The CDR3 DNA reads TGTGCCAGCAGTGAAGCGCTTCGGGGGGCGCTGGATACGCAGTATTTT. Protein sequence: CASSEALRGALDTQYF.

The rearrangement uses TRBV28 and TRBJ1-5, with 10 bases lining up with TRBD1. Germline CDR1 reads MDHEN; CDR2 reads SYDVKM. The J segment lost 5 bases and the V segment lost 3 bases, leaving 4 bases of the junction unmatched. The CDR3 extends over 15 amino acids. DNA for the CDR3: TGTGCCAGCAGTTTTAGGGACAGGGGTTATCAGCCCCAGCATTTT. Protein sequence: CASSFRDRGYQPQHF.

This chain connects TRBV18 to TRBJ2-1, with a weak D call TRBD1 (6 bases). V was clipped by 0 bases and J by 8 bases, with 11 bases between them. The CDR3 length is 14 residues. The germline V gene encodes CDR1 KGHSH and CDR2 LQKENI. For the CDR3, the DNA is TGTGCCAGCTCACCACCGTACAGGGAGTATGAGCAGTTCTTC. Its translation: CASSPPYREYEQFF.

The chain carries TRBV6-5 and TRBJ2-2; 9 positions match TRBD2. CDR1 and CDR2 from the germline V gene are MNHEY and SVGAGI. J lost 5 bases, V lost 2 bases, and 6 bases had no gene match. The CDR3 totals 16 residues. The DNA of the CDR3 is TGTGCCAGCAGTTACGTGGCGGGGGGGCGAACCGGGGAGCTGTTTTTT. It yields the protein CASSYVAGGRTGELFF.

The chain combines TRBV28 with TRBJ2-7; D call uncertain. The V and J ends lost 6 bases and 5 bases respectively, with 11 bases between them. CDR3 size: 12 residues. Germline V CDR1 and CDR2: MDHEN, SYDVKM. The CDR3 here is CASSLTRNEQYF. In nucleotides, the CDR3 is TGTGCCAGCAGCCTGACACGGAACGAGCAGTACTTC.

The chain uses TRBV4-3 and TRBJ2-2; possibly TRBD2 for D (5 bases). Germline V CDR1 and CDR2: LGHNA, YSLEER. The CDR3 consists of 15 residues. Trimming removed 0 bases at V and 2 bases at J, with 7 bases between. CDR3 coding DNA: TGCGCCAGCAGCCAAGACAGGACTAACACCGGGGAGCTGTTTTTT. Amino acids: CASSQDRTNTGELFF.

This clone was picked up one time. The chain uses TRBV27 and TRBJ2-1; 13 bases align to TRBD2. Losses at the gene ends were 5 bases for V and 8 bases for J; bases not matched to a gene: 6. CDR1 is MNHEY and CDR2 is SMNVEV in the germline V gene (reference sequence). There are 15 residues in the CDR3. The chain's CDR3 is CASSKPGLAGHEQFF. The CDR3 DNA is TGTGCCAGCAGTAAACCGGGACTAGCGGGGCATGAGCAGTTCTTC.

V and J are TRBV5-1 and TRBJ1-3; 7 positions match TRBD1. This CDR3 spans 16 amino acids. Unmatched junction bases numbered 3, after V lost 0 bases and J lost 0 bases. The germline V gene has CDR1 SGHRS and CDR2 YFSETQ. The CDR3 loop reads CASSLGGQSSGNTIYF. CDR3 bases: TGCGCCAGCAGCTTGGGGGGACAGAGCTCTGGAAACACCATATATTTT.

This clone came up a few times. The V gene is TRBV19, the J gene TRBJ2-5; the match to TRBD1 covers 10 bases. CDR1 and CDR2 from the germline V gene are LNHDA and SQIVND (reference sequence). The CDR3 runs to 15 residues. V was clipped by 4 bases and J by 4 bases; unmatched bases: 6. Here the CDR3 reads CASSTRDRGIETQYF. CDR3 in DNA: TGTGCCAGTAGTACCCGGGACAGGGGAATAGAGACCCAGTACTTC. Variable domain in full (rest from reference TRBV19 and TRBJ2-5): DGGITQSPKYLFRKEGQNVTLSCEQNLNHDAMYWYRQDPGQGLRLIYYSQIVNDFQKGDIAEGYSVSREKKESFPLTVTSAQKNPTAFYLCASSTRDRGIETQYFGPGTRLLVL.

The chain employs TRBV5-1 and TRBJ2-3, with a tentative D call TRBD2 (5 bases). The ends were cut back, 2 bases at V and 2 bases at J, with 12 bases in the middle. CDR1 is SGHRS and CDR2 is YFSETQ in the germline V gene. The CDR3 extends over 15 amino acids. CDR3 sequence: CASSFSGLDTDTQYF. In nucleotides, the CDR3 is TGCGCCAGCAGCTTTTCCGGACTCGACACAGATACGCAGTATTTT.

The chain links TRBV27 to TRBJ1-1, with 10 bases aligning to TRBD1. The trim removed 5 bases at V and 0 bases at J, leaving 6 bases unmatched. This CDR3 has 16 amino acids. Germline V gives CDR1 MNHEY, CDR2 SMNVEV (reference sequence). The CDR3 DNA follows: TGTGCCAGCAGTAAAGGGACAGGGGAAATGAACACTGAAGCTTTCTTT. Protein sequence: CASSKGTGEMNTEAFF.

The chain recombines TRBV5-6 with TRBJ1-5, with 10 bases fitting TRBD1. This CDR3 is 17 amino acids long. CDR1 is SGHDT and CDR2 is YYEEEE in the germline V gene. The J segment lost 2 bases and the V segment lost 0 bases, leaving 5 bases of the junction unmatched. The CDR3 protein is CASSLGLGQGRNQPQHF. As DNA, the CDR3 is TGTGCCAGCAGCTTGGGCCTGGGACAGGGGCGCAATCAGCCCCAGCATTTT.

The rearrangement uses TRBV14 and TRBJ2-3; D remains ambiguous. The germline CDR1 and CDR2 sequences are SGHDN and FVKESK. The CDR3 runs 14 residues. V lost 1 base and J 1 base, leaving 6 bases between the germline ends. The CDR3 protein is CASSQVTRTDTQYF. CDR3 DNA sequence: TGTGCCAGCAGCCAAGTGACTCGCACAGATACGCAGTATTTT.